This passage covers 7 T cell receptor beta chains from one sample sequenced in a study. Tregs were sorted as CD4+CD25+CD127-/low cells. Amplification of TRBV12-4/TRBJ1-2 clonotypes used adaptor-ligated barcode primers. MiXCR was run by TCRdb on the multiplex PCR reads, yielding one entry per CDR3 protein. The sample holds around 1,000 distinct CDR3 sequences; less than 3% are singletons and the top ten take approximately 35%. The source material was Tregs sorted from blood. These receptors originate from a female donor with breast cancer.

This clonotype is medium-sized by share. The chain joins TRBV12-3 or TRBV12-4 to TRBJ1-2; D may be TRBD1 (6 bases). V lost 8 bases, J lost 4 bases, and 11 bases lay in between. The CDR3 runs 12 residues. The CDR3 region is CASVDSPYGYTF. CDR3 nucleotides: TGTGCCAGCGTGGACAGCCCCTATGGCTACACCTTC.

Within the sample, this clonotype is medium-sized. This sequence joins TRBV12-3 or TRBV12-4 and TRBJ1-2, with D perhaps matching TRBD1 (5 bases). Trimming shortened V by 0 bases and J by 6 bases, and 14 bases separated the two germline ends. The length of the CDR3 is 15 residues. CDR3 sequence reads: CASSLARTRRNGYTF. The CDR3 region has the DNA TGTGCCAGCAGTTTAGCGCGGACACGAAGAAATGGCTACACCTTC.

This clonotype is labeled as large. This chain uses TRBV12-3 or TRBV12-4 with TRBJ1-2; D uncertain. The CDR3 runs to 13 residues. The V and J ends lost 1 base and 2 bases respectively, with 5 bases between them. CDR3 sequence: CASSLDRNYGYTF. The CDR3 DNA is TGTGCCAGCAGTTTAGACAGAAACTATGGCTACACCTTC.

By share, this clonotype counts as medium-sized. In nucleotides, the CDR3 is TGTGCCAGCAGTCCGACAGGGACCTATGGCTACACCTTC. This codes for CASSPTGTYGYTF. This chain joins TRBV12-3 or TRBV12-4 and TRBJ1-2; 7 nucleotides line up with TRBD1. The CDR3 runs 13 residues. Unmatched junction bases numbered 4, after V lost 5 bases and J lost 4 bases.

This clonotype rates as large. CDR3 sequence: CASSLRQGIANYGYTF. Here the CDR3 DNA reads TGTGCCAGCAGTTTACGCCAGGGTATAGCTAACTATGGCTACACCTTC. The chain couples TRBV12-3 or TRBV12-4 to TRBJ1-2, with D perhaps matching TRBD1 (5 bases). The CDR3 totals 16 residues. The V end lost 2 bases, the J end lost 0 bases, and 13 bases lay between the germline ends.

This clonotype has a count of ten or more. The rearrangement links TRBV12-3 or TRBV12-4 to TRBJ1-2; weak D call: TRBD1 (5 bases). This CDR3 has 12 residues. V dropped 2 bases and J dropped 5 bases, with 6 bases sitting between them. The CDR3 DNA follows: TGTGCCAGCAGTTTACAGGGATATGGCTACACCTTC. It is translated as CASSLQGYGYTF.

This clonotype turned up a few times. The rearrangement joins TRBV12-3 or TRBV12-4 to TRBJ1-2; D perhaps matches TRBD1 (5 bases). The V gene lost 6 bases and the J gene lost 7 bases, with 15 bases spanning the gap. CDR3 length: 13 amino acids. For the CDR3, the DNA is TGTGCCAGCAGGGTTGGGACGGAGCGTGGCTACACCTTC. This encodes CASRVGTERGYTF.